This TCR beta chain was captured in a study of cytomegalovirus exposure and HLA in healthy donors. Notes on the study in general: The study had only CMV serostatus as immune exposure information.

This clone has only a few counts. No antigen is known for it. The V segment lost 1 base and the J segment 5 bases; nucleotides outside the gene matches: 7. The CDR3 runs to 16 residues. The germline V gene has CDR1 LGHNA and CDR2 YNFKEQ. 60 Vbeta and 13 Jbeta primers were used in PCR. The method was immunoSEQ multiplex PCR; TCRdb's version includes in-frame clones alone and lacks a portion of them. The sample yields around 130,000 clones, roughly 80% seen once. This sequence joins TRBV4-2 and TRBJ1-5, with 8 bases that match TRBD1. Material for sequencing was PBMCs. The TCR comes from a female donor in good health and CMV-seronegative. Here the CDR3 reads CASSQVSQGADQPQHF. The CDR3 region has the DNA TGTGCCAGCAGCCAAGTTTCTCAGGGGGCAGATCAGCCCCAGCATTTT.